A single sample is the source of the 6 T cell receptor beta chains below, sequenced in a study of blood T cell repertoires in COVID-19. Sequencing used immunoSEQ multiplex PCR; TCRdb keeps in-frame clones, though not all of them. The sample has tens of thousands of clones, about three quarters seen once. The specimen was peripheral blood. These receptors were obtained from an elderly man with acute or convalescent COVID-19.

V gene TRBV19 combines with J gene TRBJ2-2; 8 bases are a match to TRBD1. This CDR3 spans 15 amino acids. Germline assignment: CDR1 LNHDA and CDR2 SQIVND (reference sequence). The V gene end was trimmed by 10 bases and the J gene end by 5 bases; junction bases not matched to a gene: 12. The CDR3 DNA is TGTGCCACTGCGGACAGGGCCGGGGGAACCGGGGAGCTGTTTTTT. This sequence encodes CATADRAGGTGELFF.

V gene TRBV14 combines with J gene TRBJ2-1; tentatively, D is TRBD1 (5 bases). The CDR3 has 15 residues. Trimming took 1 base from V and 3 from J, leaving 10 bases between them. Germline assignment: CDR1 SGHDN and CDR2 FVKESK. The CDR3 coding sequence is TGTGCCAGCAGCCAAGTCAGGGCTGGCTACAATGAGCAGTTCTTC. This encodes CASSQVRAGYNEQFF.

The chain is built from TRBV4-3 and TRBJ2-3; TRBD1 matches at 11 bases. Looked up from germline, CDR1 is LGHNA and CDR2 is YSLEER. The CDR3 extends over 16 amino acids. V shed 0 bases, J shed 4 bases, and the junction held 3 bases outside the gene matches. The CDR3 region is CASSQDRGQGADTQYF. The CDR3 region has the DNA TGCGCCAGCAGCCAAGATAGGGGACAGGGGGCAGATACGCAGTATTTT.

In regard to this clone: Other DNA sequences from this sample encode an identical CDR3 as well. The J gene is TRBJ1-3, the V gene TRBV7-2, with unresolved D. Germline V gives CDR1 SGHTA, CDR2 FQGNSA. This CDR3 comprises 12 residues. V dropped 2 bases and J dropped 8 bases, with 7 bases sitting between them. CDR3 bases: TGTGCCAGCAGCTTACTCCGGGACACCATATATTTT. Amino acid sequence: CASSLLRDTIYF.

This sequence joins TRBV25-1 and TRBJ2-3; D might be TRBD1 (6 bases). This CDR3 region has 15 residues. The germline V gene has CDR1 MGHDK and CDR2 SYGVNS. Trimming left V 7 bases short and J 1 base short, with 15 bases between. The CDR3 reads CASNNQGQGTDTQYF. The CDR3 region has the DNA TGTGCCAGCAACAACCAGGGGCAAGGCACAGATACGCAGTATTTT. The full variable domain, completed using reference TRBV25-1 and TRBJ2-3, is EADIYQTPRYLVIGTGKKITLECSQTMGHDKMYWYQQDPGMELHLIHYSYGVNSTEKGDLSSESTVSRIRTEHFPLTLESARPSHTSQYLCASNNQGQGTDTQYFGPGTRLTVL.

This clone was counted once. CDR3 sequence: CASRGRNTGELFF. Here the CDR3 DNA reads TGTGCCAGTAGGGGCAGGAACACCGGGGAGCTGTTTTTT. This sequence joins TRBV19 and TRBJ2-2; D gene unclear. Deletions cut 6 bases from V and 1 base from J, with 6 bases between. CDR1 is LNHDA and CDR2 is SQIVND in the germline V gene (reference sequence). This CDR3 has 13 residues. Full variable domain (remainder filled in from reference TRBV19 and TRBJ2-2): DGGITQSPKYLFRKEGQNVTLSCEQNLNHDAMYWYRQDPGQGLRLIYYSQIVNDFQKGDIAEGYSVSREKKESFPLTVTSAQKNPTAFYLCASRGRNTGELFFGEGSRLTVL.